The 8 T cell receptor beta chains below come from one sample, sequenced in a study of T cell repertoires in cytomegalovirus infection. In TCRdb, the reads were re-called with MiXCR into one record per CDR3 protein. The table lists about 920,000 distinct CDR3 sequences, 25% to 40% of them singletons, with about an eighth in the top ten. Their antigen targets remain unknown. Source: cultured CD8+ T cells from PBMCs, taken from culture after CMV antigen stimulation. The origin of the receptors is a human donor in good health (CMV status not recorded). Some clones in this sample may be carry-over from other donors' samples.

This clonotype came up a few times. The rearrangement links TRBV6-6 to TRBJ2-2; 8 nucleotides line up with TRBD1. The germline V gene encodes CDR1 MNHNY and CDR2 SVGAGI (reference sequence). V was clipped by 5 bases and J by 2 bases; unmatched bases: 13. The CDR3 runs to 18 residues. As DNA, the CDR3 is TGTGCCAGCAGTCCCCGGGCAGGGGGCGTAAAAAACACCGGGGAGCTGTTTTTT. Its translation is CASSPRAGGVKNTGELFF.

The J gene is TRBJ1-1, the V gene TRBV9; D is possibly TRBD1 (6 bases). This CDR3 is 14 amino acids long. The germline CDR1 and CDR2 sequences are SGDLS and YYNGEE. V lost 0 bases and J 5 bases, leaving 11 bases between the germline ends. This chain's CDR3 is CASSVESDRTEAFF. Written as DNA, the CDR3 is TGTGCCAGCAGCGTAGAATCGGACAGAACTGAAGCTTTCTTT. Together with reference TRBV9 and TRBJ1-1, the CDR3 gives the full variable domain: DSGVTQTPKHLITATGQRVTLRCSPRSGDLSVYWYQQSLDQGLQFLIQYYNGEERAKGNILERFSAQQFPDLHSELNLSSLELGDSALYFCASSVESDRTEAFFGQGTRLTVV.

V gene TRBV19 combines with J gene TRBJ2-1; the match to TRBD2 covers 9 bases. V was pared by 3 bases and J by 7 bases, with 10 bases of the junction left unmatched. The CDR3 sequence is 16 residues long. CDR1 is LNHDA and CDR2 is SQIVND in the germline V gene (reference sequence). CDR3 sequence (DNA): TGTGCCAGTAGTATTCAAGGCGGGGGGGTGTATAATGAGCAGTTCTTC. Residues: CASSIQGGGVYNEQFF.

The chain combines TRBV9 with TRBJ2-7; 11 bases match TRBD1. Germline V CDR1 and CDR2: SGDLS, YYNGEE. The CDR3 sequence is 16 residues long. Trimming removed 4 bases from V and 4 bases from J; junction bases left unmatched: 10. The CDR3 DNA sequence: TGTGCCAGCAGCAAGGACAGGGGGCGCGGGCGTTACGAGCAGTACTTC. Translation gives CASSKDRGRGRYEQYF. The variable domain in full, with the rest retrieved from reference TRBV9 and TRBJ2-7, is DSGVTQTPKHLITATGQRVTLRCSPRSGDLSVYWYQQSLDQGLQFLIQYYNGEERAKGNILERFSAQQFPDLHSELNLSSLELGDSALYFCASSKDRGRGRYEQYFGPGTRLTVT.

Details on this clonotype: This could be a read error, since a much larger clone is one nucleotide away. This chain uses TRBV24-1 with TRBJ1-2; D gene ambiguous. CDR3 length: 13 residues. Germline-derived CDR1 and CDR2 are KGHDR and SFDVKD. The CDR3: CVTSDVWSYGYTF. CDR3 nucleotide sequence: TGTGTCACCAGTGACGTCTGGAGCTATGGCTACACCTTC.

This chain links TRBV29-1 with TRBJ1-2; D not certain. From germline, CDR1 is SQVTM and CDR2 ANQGSEA. The CDR3 covers 11 residues. V was shortened by 4 bases and J by 4 bases, with 7 bases between the two germline ends. The CDR3 sequence: CSVAESYGYTF. Here the CDR3 DNA reads TGCAGCGTTGCAGAGAGCTATGGCTACACCTTC.

This clonotype was detected many times. DNA of the CDR3: TGTGCCAGCAGCTTAGGCGGAATCGAGCAGTACTTC. It encodes CASSLGGIEQYF. The rearrangement uses TRBV7-2 and TRBJ2-7; D uncertain. CDR3 size: 12 residues. Germline V gives CDR1 SGHTA, CDR2 FQGNSA. The ends were cut back, 1 base at V and 6 bases at J, with 7 bases in the middle.

There are a few counts of this clonotype. This chain joins TRBV10-2 and TRBJ1-1; 9 positions agree with TRBD1. Germline V gives CDR1 WSHSY, CDR2 SAAADI. This CDR3 contains 14 residues. V lost 6 bases and J lost 5; bases outside the gene matches: 7. The CDR3 coding sequence is TGCGCCAGCAGGCCCGGACAGGGGAAAACTGAAGCTTTCTTT. This sequence encodes CASRPGQGKTEAFF.